Each of the 12 T cell receptor beta chains below was sequenced from the same sample in a study of cytotoxic CD8 clonotypes in ibrutinib-treated CLL. Measured with immunoSEQ multiplex PCR; TCRdb has only the in-frame clones, and not every one. The table has about 45,000 clones, over 60% seen once. Sequences were derived from PBMCs, sampled after 24 months of ibrutinib treatment. The receptors were sampled from a human donor with chronic lymphocytic leukemia.

This clone was seen a single time. The chain employs TRBV11-2 and TRBJ1-2; D remains ambiguous. This CDR3 has 14 residues. CDR1 is SGHAT and CDR2 is FQNNGV in the germline V gene. V gave up 0 bases and J gave up 3 bases, with 8 bases separating them. The CDR3 is CASSLEGRYYGYTF. The CDR3 nucleotides read TGTGCCAGCAGCTTAGAAGGGCGGTACTATGGCTACACCTTC.

V gene TRBV30 combines with J gene TRBJ1-1, with 7 bases matching TRBD1. The trim removed 7 bases at V and 3 bases at J, leaving 11 bases unmatched. The germline gives CDR1 GTSNPN, CDR2 SVGIG (reference sequence). This CDR3 has 14 residues. The CDR3 spells CAYGRTGKHTEAFF. CDR3 sequence (DNA): TGTGCCTACGGGCGGACAGGCAAACACACTGAAGCTTTCTTT.

The rearrangement joins TRBV7-2 to TRBJ2-7; either TRBD1 or TRBD2 may supply D (5 bases each). The CDR3 totals 15 residues. Germline CDR1 and CDR2: SGHTA and FQGNSA. V was pared by 0 bases and J by 4 bases, with 13 bases between. Here the CDR3 reads CASSLAMGRFYEQYF. The DNA for the CDR3 is TGTGCCAGCAGCTTAGCCATGGGACGGTTTTACGAGCAGTACTTC.

The gene calls are TRBV18 and TRBJ2-7; D gene uncertain. V was shortened by 3 bases and J by 7 bases, with 13 bases between the two germline ends. Germline V gives CDR1 KGHSH, CDR2 LQKENI. The CDR3 sequence is 13 residues long. Here the CDR3 DNA reads TGTGCCAGCTCACCGGGCTTGAAGTGGGAGCAGTACTTC. Protein sequence: CASSPGLKWEQYF.

J is TRBJ2-7 and V is TRBV4-2, with 10 nucleotides matching TRBD2. The CDR3 has 15 amino acids. V lost 0 bases to trimming and J lost 6 bases; unmatched junction nucleotides: 5. The germline CDR1 and CDR2 sequences are LGHNA and YNFKEQ. The DNA for the CDR3 is TGTGCCAGCAGCCAAGATACTAGCGGGAAAGGCGAGCAGTACTTC. Its protein product is CASSQDTSGKGEQYF.

V usage is TRBV28 and J usage is TRBJ2-3; no clear D. In germline, CDR1 is MDHEN, CDR2 SYDVKM. Trimming left V 6 bases short and J 2 bases short, with 15 bases between. The CDR3 spans 15 residues. CDR3 sequence (DNA): TGTGCCAGCAGCTTTGGGAACCGACCCACAGATACGCAGTATTTT. It specifies CASSFGNRPTDTQYF.

The chain links TRBV20-1 to TRBJ2-3; D uncertain. Germline CDR1 reads DFQATT; CDR2 reads SNEGSKA (reference sequence). There are 11 residues in the CDR3. V was pared by 5 bases and J by 2 bases, with 5 bases between. CDR3 DNA: TGCAGTGCTCGCACCACAGATACGCAGTATTTT. Translated: CSARTTDTQYF.

This rearrangement joins TRBV9 to TRBJ2-7; 9 positions agree with TRBD1. CDR1 and CDR2 from the germline V gene are SGDLS and YYNGEE. J lost 5 bases, V lost 3 bases, and 12 bases had no gene match. This CDR3 comprises 16 residues. CDR3 bases: TGTGCCAGCAGCGGATTTCCCGGGACAGGGTTGCACGAGCAGTACTTC. Protein product: CASSGFPGTGLHEQYF. The full variable domain, rest sourced from reference TRBV9 and TRBJ2-7, is DSGVTQTPKHLITATGQRVTLRCSPRSGDLSVYWYQQSLDQGLQFLIQYYNGEERAKGNILERFSAQQFPDLHSELNLSSLELGDSALYFCASSGFPGTGLHEQYFGPGTRLTVT.

This clone was recorded at least ten times. The chain links TRBV9 to TRBJ1-1; unclear D gene. Trimming left V 0 bases short and J 0 bases short, with 12 bases between. Germline-derived CDR1 and CDR2 are SGDLS and YYNGEE. CDR3 length equals 16 residues. CDR3 nucleotides: TGTGCCAGCAGCGTAGCTACGGCAGCTCTGAACACTGAAGCTTTCTTT. It encodes CASSVATAALNTEAFF.

This clone was recorded a few times. CDR3 sequence: CASSFSGQSQPQHF. Here the CDR3 DNA reads TGTGCCAGCAGTTTTTCAGGACAGAGTCAGCCCCAGCATTTT. The V call is TRBV27, the J call TRBJ1-5; D perhaps matches TRBD1 (6 bases). CDR1 and CDR2 (germline): MNHEY, SMNVEV (reference sequence). The CDR3 sequence is 14 residues long. V was trimmed by 3 bases and J by 6 bases, leaving 12 bases between them.

Only one count was recorded for this clone. CDR3 loop: CASSLVPGYEQYF. The CDR3 DNA follows: TGCGCCAGCAGCTTGGTTCCAGGGTACGAGCAGTACTTC. The chain uses TRBV5-1 and TRBJ2-7; the D gene is possibly TRBD1 (5 bases). Trimming stripped 0 bases from V and 4 bases from J, with 8 bases between. The CDR3 is made up of 13 amino acids. CDR1 is SGHRS and CDR2 is YFSETQ in the germline V gene. Full variable domain (outside the CDR3, taken from reference TRBV5-1 and TRBJ2-7): KAGVTQTPRYLIKTRGQQVTLSCSPISGHRSVSWYQQTPGQGLQFLFEYFSETQRNKGNFPGRFSGRQFSNSRSEMNVSTLELGDSALYLCASSLVPGYEQYFGPGTRLTVT.

This sequence joins TRBV18 and TRBJ1-2; 7 bases align to TRBD1. The germline V gene has CDR1 KGHSH and CDR2 LQKENI. The CDR3 is made up of 13 amino acids. With V trimmed by 9 bases and J by 2 bases, 6 bases remained unmatched. CDR3 sequence (DNA): TGTGCCAGTTCAACGACAGGGAACTATGGCTACACCTTC. It is translated as CASSTTGNYGYTF.